Listed here are 23 T cell receptor beta chains from one sample, sequenced in a study of naive and memory T cell subsets. Overall study findings and caveats: A few larger clonotypes appeared in naive repertoires, especially CD8, possibly memory cells re-expressing CD45RA.

An equimolar mix of two oligonucleotides served as the beta constant-region primer for TRBC1 and TRBC2. Nested alpha and beta constant-region primers with the SP2 primer drove four PCR rounds on ligated cDNA. TCRdb passed the UMI-ligation and nested PCR reads through MiXCR, listing each CDR3 protein once. The sample records around 140,000 distinct CDR3 sequences, roughly 22% being singletons. Antigens for these TCRs are unknown. Material for sequencing was naive CD4+ T cells from blood. These receptors were taken from a human donor in good health.

Here the CDR3 DNA reads TGTGCCAGCAGTTCGTCCGCAGATACGCAGTATTTT. It encodes CASSSSADTQYF. This chain uses TRBV6-5 with TRBJ2-3; D gene ambiguous. This CDR3 is built from 12 residues. CDR1 and CDR2 (germline): MNHEY, SVGAGI. With 4 bases removed from V and 4 bases from J, the gap between germline ends came to 6 bases.

In this sample, this clonotype turned up a few times. V usage is TRBV5-1 and J usage is TRBJ2-1; 10 bases agree with TRBD2. V shed 1 base and J 5 bases; nucleotides not matched to a gene: 15. CDR3 length: 19 amino acids. Germline V gene lookup returns CDR1 SGHRS and CDR2 YFSETQ. The chain's CDR3 is CASSLRQLQSGLADNEQFF. CDR3 nucleotide sequence: TGCGCCAGCAGCTTGAGGCAACTACAGTCAGGACTAGCGGACAATGAGCAGTTCTTC.

At least ten counts were recorded for this clonotype. This chain connects TRBV5-1 to TRBJ2-2; D unclear. V lost 2 bases and J lost 3, with 8 bases in between. The CDR3 consists of 14 residues. In germline, CDR1 is SGHRS, CDR2 YFSETQ. The CDR3 coding sequence is TGCGCCAGCAGCTTAGCCGGGTACACCGGGGAGCTGTTTTTT. This encodes CASSLAGYTGELFF. The whole variable domain, filled in from reference TRBV5-1 and TRBJ2-2, reads KAGVTQTPRYLIKTRGQQVTLSCSPISGHRSVSWYQQTPGQGLQFLFEYFSETQRNKGNFPGRFSGRQFSNSRSEMNVSTLELGDSALYLCASSLAGYTGELFFGEGSRLTVL.

This clonotype appeared many times. The chain is built from TRBV28 and TRBJ2-2; D uncertain. The CDR3 has 11 residues. V dropped 5 bases and J dropped 6 bases, with 4 bases sitting between them. Germline loops: CDR1 MDHEN, CDR2 SYDVKM. The CDR3 loop is CASSLAGELFF. CDR3 DNA sequence: TGTGCCAGCAGTCTGGCCGGGGAGCTGTTTTTT. Combining the CDR3 with reference TRBV28 and TRBJ2-2 gives the whole variable domain DVKVTQSSRYLVKRTGEKVFLECVQDMDHENMFWYRQDPGLGLRLIYFSYDVKMKEKGDIPEGYSVSREKKERFSLILESASTNQTSMYLCASSLAGELFFGEGSRLTVL.

There are many counts of this clonotype. V is TRBV11-2 and J is TRBJ2-5; 8 bases are shared with TRBD2. CDR3 length: 16 residues. Losses at the gene ends were 5 bases for V and 2 bases for J; bases not matched to a gene: 10. Germline loops: CDR1 SGHAT, CDR2 FQNNGV. CDR3 amino acids: CASSRSRLARQETQYF. Here the CDR3 DNA reads TGTGCCAGCAGCCGAAGTCGACTAGCGAGACAAGAGACCCAGTACTTC. Drawing the rest from reference TRBV11-2 and TRBJ2-5, the complete variable domain is EAGVAQSPRYKIIEKRQSVAFWCNPISGHATLYWYQQILGQGPKLLIQFQNNGVVDDSQLPKDRFSAERLKGVDSTLKIQPAKLEDSAVYLCASSRSRLARQETQYFGPGTRLLVL.

Only a few counts were recorded for this clonotype. The chain joins TRBV7-9 to TRBJ2-7; tentative D call: TRBD2 (5 bases). Deletions cut 3 bases from V and 6 bases from J, with 15 bases between. This CDR3 is 14 amino acids long. CDR1 is SEHNR, CDR2 FQNEAQ, per germline (reference sequence). The chain's CDR3 is CASSFGGSSLEQYF. The CDR3 DNA sequence: TGTGCCAGCAGCTTTGGCGGGTCCTCCCTCGAGCAGTACTTC.

This clonotype occurred once. The chain carries TRBV2 and TRBJ2-1; 7 bases agree with TRBD2. The germline CDR1 and CDR2 sequences are SNHLY and FYNNEI. J gave up 7 bases and V 3 bases, and 9 bases lay outside the gene matches. The CDR3 covers 15 residues. CDR3 residues: CASSEVRTSFNEQFF. For the CDR3, the DNA is TGTGCCAGCAGTGAGGTCCGGACTAGTTTTAATGAGCAGTTCTTC. Based on the CDR3 plus reference TRBV2 and TRBJ2-1, the full variable domain is EPEVTQTPSHQVTQMGQEVILRCVPISNHLYFYWYRQILGQKVEFLVSFYNNEISEKSEIFDDQFSVERPDGSNFTLKIRSTKLEDSAMYFCASSEVRTSFNEQFFGPGTRLTVL.

The genes are TRBV7-9 and TRBJ2-1; 8 nucleotides align to TRBD2. V lost 0 bases to trimming and J lost 7 bases; unmatched junction nucleotides: 5. The CDR3 is 15 amino acids. In germline, CDR1 is SEHNR, CDR2 FQNEAQ (reference sequence). In DNA form, the CDR3 reads TGTGCCAGCAGCTTAGCGGGGAGCGGGAGTAATGAGCAGTTCTTC. Protein sequence: CASSLAGSGSNEQFF.

This clonotype was detected ten times or more. The J gene is TRBJ2-3, the V gene TRBV5-1; 7 bases are shared with TRBD2. The CDR3 is made up of 16 amino acids. V lost 0 bases, J lost 0 bases, and 4 bases stayed unmatched. Germline V CDR1 and CDR2: SGHRS, YFSETQ. CDR3 nucleotide sequence: TGCGCCAGCAGCTTGGGGCTAGCGGCTAGCACAGATACGCAGTATTTT. It translates to CASSLGLAASTDTQYF.

This chain uses TRBV6-1 with TRBJ2-7; 10 nucleotides line up with TRBD2. Trimming at V came to 5 bases and at J to 0 bases, leaving 7 bases not matched to a gene. Per the germline V gene, CDR1 is MNHNS and CDR2 is SASEGT. The CDR3 runs to 16 residues. The chain's CDR3 is CASSSISGRPSYEQYF. CDR3 sequence (DNA): TGTGCCAGCAGTTCCATTAGCGGGAGGCCCTCCTACGAGCAGTACTTC.

V usage is TRBV12-3 or TRBV12-4 and J usage is TRBJ2-1; TRBD1 might be the D (6 bases). V lost 7 bases to trimming and J lost 7 bases, with 17 bases between them. This CDR3 region has 14 residues. This chain's CDR3 is CASTPTGFVNEQFF. The CDR3 bases are TGTGCCAGCACCCCGACAGGATTTGTGAATGAGCAGTTCTTC.

This clonotype was observed a few times. The chain uses TRBV5-4 and TRBJ1-2; 7 positions agree with TRBD1. Germline-derived CDR1 and CDR2 are SGHNT and YYREEE (reference sequence). This CDR3 is 15 amino acids long. V lost 1 base and J lost 10; bases outside the gene matches: 13. The CDR3 loop is CASSLFSGQVLFYTF. CDR3 bases: TGTGCCAGCAGCTTGTTCTCTGGACAGGTTTTATTCTACACCTTC.

This clonotype was seen only a few times. This rearrangement joins TRBV2 to TRBJ2-1; the match to TRBD2 covers 7 bases. Losses at the gene ends were 3 bases for V and 7 bases for J; bases not matched to a gene: 9. Germline loops: CDR1 SNHLY, CDR2 FYNNEI. This CDR3 has 15 amino acids. CDR3 amino acids: CASSEEAGALNEQFF. CDR3 sequence (DNA): TGTGCCAGCAGTGAGGAGGCGGGAGCACTAAATGAGCAGTTCTTC.

The chain couples TRBV29-1 to TRBJ1-3; TRBD1 aligns across 7 bases. Germline lookup yields CDR1 SQVTM and CDR2 ANQGSEA. J was trimmed by 2 bases and V by 7 bases; bases with no gene match: 2. The CDR3 extends over 12 amino acids. The DNA for the CDR3 is TGCAGCGCGACAGGGACTGGAAACACCATATATTTT. Translation: CSATGTGNTIYF.

This clonotype turned up a few times. The gene calls are TRBV29-1 and TRBJ2-3; D call uncertain. Per the germline V gene, CDR1 is SQVTM and CDR2 is ANQGSEA. V was cut by 6 bases and J by 4 bases, with 14 bases left in between. This CDR3 comprises 13 residues. The CDR3 reads CSVRPSVADTQYF. The CDR3 nucleotides read TGCAGCGTGAGACCCTCTGTCGCAGATACGCAGTATTTT.

The V call is TRBV29-1, the J call TRBJ2-6, with 8 bases identical to TRBD1. The trim removed 5 bases at V and 0 bases at J, leaving 9 bases unmatched. The CDR3 covers 17 residues. The germline gives CDR1 SQVTM, CDR2 ANQGSEA. This CDR3 reads CSVRLRTGSSGANVLTF. The CDR3 DNA reads TGCAGCGTTCGCCTAAGGACAGGGAGCTCTGGGGCCAACGTCCTGACTTTC.

Only a few counts were recorded for this clonotype. This chain connects TRBV19 to TRBJ1-1, with TRBD1 matching 7 bases. In germline, CDR1 is LNHDA, CDR2 SQIVND (reference sequence). Trimming removed 6 bases from V and 5 bases from J; junction bases left unmatched: 6. The CDR3 consists of 13 residues. CDR3 DNA sequence: TGTGCCAGTAGGGTCAGGGGGTTGACTGAAGCTTTCTTT. Encoded protein: CASRVRGLTEAFF.

A few counts support this clonotype. This chain links TRBV6-5 with TRBJ2-4, with D unclear. V was shortened by 0 bases and J by 0 bases, with 9 bases between the two germline ends. The CDR3 covers 16 residues. CDR1 is MNHEY and CDR2 is SVGAGI in the germline V gene. CDR3 DNA: TGTGCCAGCAGTTACTCGTCGGGTCTAGCCAAAAACATTCAGTACTTC. This codes for CASSYSSGLAKNIQYF.

The V call is TRBV6-5, the J call TRBJ2-3, with 7 bases aligning to TRBD1. J was trimmed by 6 bases and V by 4 bases; bases with no gene match: 7. Germline lookup yields CDR1 MNHEY and CDR2 SVGAGI. The CDR3 spans 14 residues. The CDR3 protein is CASSLQGRADTQYF. In DNA, the CDR3 is TGTGCCAGCAGTTTACAGGGGCGTGCGGATACGCAGTATTTT.

The V gene is TRBV7-2, the J gene TRBJ1-2; D ambiguous. The CDR3 length is 13 residues. In germline, CDR1 is SGHTA, CDR2 FQGNSA. V dropped 7 bases and J dropped 4 bases, with 13 bases sitting between them. As DNA, the CDR3 is TGTGCCAGCAACACGGACTCCCCCTATGGCTACACCTTC. It specifies CASNTDSPYGYTF.

This clonotype was found a few times. This chain joins TRBV7-9 and TRBJ1-1; no clear D. Trimming left V 7 bases short and J 4 bases short, with 16 bases between. This CDR3 region has 14 residues. The germline CDR1 and CDR2 sequences are SEHNR and FQNEAQ (reference sequence). CDR3 amino acids: CASILGGPGTEAFF. The CDR3 DNA sequence: TGTGCCAGCATCCTAGGCGGGCCAGGCACTGAAGCTTTCTTT. Full variable domain (outside the CDR3, taken from reference TRBV7-9 and TRBJ1-1): DTGVSQNPRHKITKRGQNVTFRCDPISEHNRLYWYRQTLGQGPEFLTYFQNEAQLEKSRLLSDRFSAERPKGSFSTLEIQRTEQGDSAMYLCASILGGPGTEAFFGQGTRLTVV.

This clonotype came up a few times. The J gene is TRBJ2-7, the V gene TRBV6-6; no definite D call. Germline values: CDR1 MNHNY, CDR2 SVGAGI (reference sequence). Trimming stripped 6 bases from V and 2 bases from J, with 5 bases between. CDR3 length: 11 amino acids. The DNA of the CDR3 is TGTGCCAGCAGGCGAACCTACGAGCAGTACTTC. Amino acids: CASRRTYEQYF.

The rearrangement links TRBV18 to TRBJ2-7, with 8 bases aligning to TRBD2. The germline V gene has CDR1 KGHSH and CDR2 LQKENI. V lost 2 bases, J lost 3 bases, and 6 bases stayed unmatched. The CDR3 covers 15 residues. The CDR3 loop reads CASSPVLAGIYEQYF. The CDR3 nucleotides are TGTGCCAGCTCACCAGTTCTAGCGGGTATCTACGAGCAGTACTTC. The full variable domain, its missing parts supplied by reference TRBV18 and TRBJ2-7, is NAGVMQNPRHLVRRRGQEARLRCSPMKGHSHVYWYRQLPEEGLKFMVYLQKENIIDESGMPKERFSAEFPKEGPSILRIQQVVRGDSAAYFCASSPVLAGIYEQYFGPGTRLTVT.